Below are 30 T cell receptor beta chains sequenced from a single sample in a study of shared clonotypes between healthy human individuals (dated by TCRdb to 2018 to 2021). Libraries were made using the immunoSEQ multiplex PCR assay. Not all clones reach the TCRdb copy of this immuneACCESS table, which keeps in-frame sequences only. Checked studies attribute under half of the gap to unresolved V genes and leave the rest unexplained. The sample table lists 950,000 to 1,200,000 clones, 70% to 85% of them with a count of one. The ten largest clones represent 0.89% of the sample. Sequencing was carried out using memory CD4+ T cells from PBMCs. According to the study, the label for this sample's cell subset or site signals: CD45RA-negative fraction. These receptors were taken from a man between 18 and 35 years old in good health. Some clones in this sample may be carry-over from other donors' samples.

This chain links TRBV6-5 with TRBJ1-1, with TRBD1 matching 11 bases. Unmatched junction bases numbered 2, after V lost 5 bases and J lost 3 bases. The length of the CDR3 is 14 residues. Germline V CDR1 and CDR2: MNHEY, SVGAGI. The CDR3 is CASSRDRGDTEAFF. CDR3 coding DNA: TGTGCCAGCAGTAGGGACAGGGGGGACACTGAAGCTTTCTTT.

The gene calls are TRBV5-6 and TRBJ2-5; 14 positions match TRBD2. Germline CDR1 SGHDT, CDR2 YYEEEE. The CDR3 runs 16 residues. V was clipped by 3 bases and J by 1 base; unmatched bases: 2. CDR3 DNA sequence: TGTGCCAGCAGCTGGGGACTAGCGGGGGCCCAAGAGACCCAGTACTTC. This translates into CASSWGLAGAQETQYF.

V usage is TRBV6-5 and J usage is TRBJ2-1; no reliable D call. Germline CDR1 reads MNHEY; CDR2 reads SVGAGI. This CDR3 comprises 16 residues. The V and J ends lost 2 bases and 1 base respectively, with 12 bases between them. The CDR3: CASSYVTTSSYNEQFF. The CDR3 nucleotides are TGTGCCAGCAGTTACGTGACCACGTCGTCCTACAATGAGCAGTTCTTC.

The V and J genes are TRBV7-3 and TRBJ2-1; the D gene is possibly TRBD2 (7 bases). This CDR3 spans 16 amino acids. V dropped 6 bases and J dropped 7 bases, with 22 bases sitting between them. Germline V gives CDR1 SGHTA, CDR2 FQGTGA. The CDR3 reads CASSPGGLALGNEQFF. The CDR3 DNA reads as TGTGCCAGCAGTCCCGGGGGGCTAGCGCTCGGGAATGAGCAGTTCTTC.

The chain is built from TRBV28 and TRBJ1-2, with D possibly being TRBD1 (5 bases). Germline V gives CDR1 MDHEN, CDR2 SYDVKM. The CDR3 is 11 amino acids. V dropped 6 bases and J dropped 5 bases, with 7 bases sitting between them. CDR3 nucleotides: TGTGCCAGCAGGGGACGGTATGGCTACACCTTC. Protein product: CASRGRYGYTF.

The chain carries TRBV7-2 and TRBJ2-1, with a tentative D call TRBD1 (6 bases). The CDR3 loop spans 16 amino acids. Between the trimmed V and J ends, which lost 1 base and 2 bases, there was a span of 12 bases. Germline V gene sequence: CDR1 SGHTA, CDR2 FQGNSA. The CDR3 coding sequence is TGTGCCAGCAGCTTAGTAGGGGGATTCACCTACAATGAGCAGTTCTTC. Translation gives CASSLVGGFTYNEQFF.

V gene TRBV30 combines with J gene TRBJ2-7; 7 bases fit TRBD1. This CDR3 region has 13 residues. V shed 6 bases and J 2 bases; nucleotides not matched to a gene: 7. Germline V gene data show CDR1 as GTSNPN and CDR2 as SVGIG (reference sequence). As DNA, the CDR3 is TGTGCCTGCTCCAGGGGGTCGACCTACGAGCAGTACTTC. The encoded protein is CACSRGSTYEQYF.

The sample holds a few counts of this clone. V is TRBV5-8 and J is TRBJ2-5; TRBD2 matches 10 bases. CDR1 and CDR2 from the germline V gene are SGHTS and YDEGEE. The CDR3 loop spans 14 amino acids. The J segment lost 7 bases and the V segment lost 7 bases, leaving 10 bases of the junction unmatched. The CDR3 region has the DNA TGTGCCAGCGCCAAGCGGGAGGGCCGTCCGACCCAGTACTTC. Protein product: CASAKREGRPTQYF.

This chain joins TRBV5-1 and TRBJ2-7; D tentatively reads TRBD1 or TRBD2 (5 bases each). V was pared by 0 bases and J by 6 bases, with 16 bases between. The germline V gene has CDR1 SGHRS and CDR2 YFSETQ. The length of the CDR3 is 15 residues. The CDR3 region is CASSLAVGTGTEQYF. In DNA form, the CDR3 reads TGCGCCAGCAGCTTGGCCGTGGGAACTGGGACCGAGCAGTACTTC.

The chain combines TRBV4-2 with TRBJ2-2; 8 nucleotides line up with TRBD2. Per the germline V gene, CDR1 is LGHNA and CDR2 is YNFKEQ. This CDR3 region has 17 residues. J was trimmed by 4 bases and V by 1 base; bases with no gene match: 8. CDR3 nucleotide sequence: TGTGCCAGCAGCCAAGTTCGGGCGGGAGGCCTCACCGGGGAGCTGTTTTTT. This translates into CASSQVRAGGLTGELFF.

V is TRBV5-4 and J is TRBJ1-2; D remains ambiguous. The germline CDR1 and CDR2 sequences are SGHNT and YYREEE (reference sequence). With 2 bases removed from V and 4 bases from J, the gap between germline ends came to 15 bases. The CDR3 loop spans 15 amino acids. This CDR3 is CASSLRESGPYGYTF. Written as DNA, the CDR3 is TGTGCCAGCAGCTTACGTGAATCCGGCCCCTATGGCTACACCTTC. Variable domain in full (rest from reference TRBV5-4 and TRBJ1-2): ETGVTQSPTHLIKTRGQQVTLRCSSQSGHNTVSWYQQALGQGPQFIFQYYREEENGRGNFPPRFSGLQFPNYSSELNVNALELDDSALYLCASSLRESGPYGYTFGSGTRLTVV.

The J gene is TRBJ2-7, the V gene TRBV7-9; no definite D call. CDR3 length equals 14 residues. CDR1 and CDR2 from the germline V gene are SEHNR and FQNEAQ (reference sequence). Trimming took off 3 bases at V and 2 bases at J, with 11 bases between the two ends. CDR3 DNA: TGTGCCAGCAGCTTGCCAGGCGATACCTACGAGCAGTACTTC. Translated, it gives CASSLPGDTYEQYF.

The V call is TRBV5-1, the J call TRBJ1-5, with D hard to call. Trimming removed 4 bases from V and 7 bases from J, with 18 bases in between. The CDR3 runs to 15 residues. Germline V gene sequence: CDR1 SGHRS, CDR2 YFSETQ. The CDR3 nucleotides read TGCGCCAGCAGCCGAGCCCGGGAAGCGGGACAGCCCCAGCATTTT. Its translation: CASSRAREAGQPQHF.

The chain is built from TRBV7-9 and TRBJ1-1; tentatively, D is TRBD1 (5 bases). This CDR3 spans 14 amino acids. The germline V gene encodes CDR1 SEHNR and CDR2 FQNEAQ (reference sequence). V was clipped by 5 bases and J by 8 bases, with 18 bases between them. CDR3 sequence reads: CASSLQELRTEAFF. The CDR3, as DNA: TGTGCCAGCAGCCTACAGGAGCTCAGGACCGAAGCTTTCTTT.

The CDR3 loop is CASSLRGSVGTEAFF. For the CDR3, the DNA is TGCGCCAGCAGCTTGCGGGGCAGTGTTGGCACTGAAGCTTTCTTT. This chain joins TRBV5-1 and TRBJ1-1; D possibly corresponds to TRBD1 (5 bases). V was shortened by 1 base and J by 4 bases, with 14 bases between the two germline ends. CDR1 SGHRS and CDR2 YFSETQ come from the germline V gene. The CDR3 consists of 15 residues.

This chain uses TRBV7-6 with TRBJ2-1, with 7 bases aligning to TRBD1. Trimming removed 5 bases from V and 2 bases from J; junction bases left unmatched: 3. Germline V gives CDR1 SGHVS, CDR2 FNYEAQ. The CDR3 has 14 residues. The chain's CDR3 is CASSRGTAYNEQFF. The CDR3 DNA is TGTGCCAGCAGCAGAGGGACAGCCTACAATGAGCAGTTCTTC.

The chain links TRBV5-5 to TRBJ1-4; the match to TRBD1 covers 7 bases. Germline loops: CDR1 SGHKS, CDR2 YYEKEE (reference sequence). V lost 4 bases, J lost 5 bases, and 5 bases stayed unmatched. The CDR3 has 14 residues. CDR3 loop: CASSPGDRNEKLFF. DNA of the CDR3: TGTGCCAGCAGCCCGGGGGACAGAAATGAAAAACTGTTTTTT. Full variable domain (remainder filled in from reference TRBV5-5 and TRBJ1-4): DAGVTQSPTHLIKTRGQQVTLRCSPISGHKSVSWYQQVLGQGPQFIFQYYEKEERGRGNFPDRFSARQFPNYSSELNVNALLLGDSALYLCASSPGDRNEKLFFGSGTQLSVL.

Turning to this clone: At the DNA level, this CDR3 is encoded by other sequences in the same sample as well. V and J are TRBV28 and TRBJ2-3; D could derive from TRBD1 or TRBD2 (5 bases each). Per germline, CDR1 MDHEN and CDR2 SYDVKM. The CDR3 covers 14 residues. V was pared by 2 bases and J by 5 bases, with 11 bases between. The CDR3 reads CASSLPGTLDTQYF. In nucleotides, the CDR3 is TGTGCCAGCAGTTTACCCGGGACCCTAGATACGCAGTATTTT.

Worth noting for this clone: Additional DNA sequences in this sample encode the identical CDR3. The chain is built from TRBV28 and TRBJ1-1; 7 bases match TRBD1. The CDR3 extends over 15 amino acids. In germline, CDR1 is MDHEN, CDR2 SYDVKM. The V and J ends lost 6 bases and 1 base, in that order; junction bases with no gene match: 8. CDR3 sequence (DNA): TGTGCCAGCAGCCTCCGACAGGGCGGGAACACTGAAGCTTTCTTT. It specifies CASSLRQGGNTEAFF. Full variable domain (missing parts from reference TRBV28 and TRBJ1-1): DVKVTQSSRYLVKRTGEKVFLECVQDMDHENMFWYRQDPGLGLRLIYFSYDVKMKEKGDIPEGYSVSREKKERFSLILESASTNQTSMYLCASSLRQGGNTEAFFGQGTRLTVV.

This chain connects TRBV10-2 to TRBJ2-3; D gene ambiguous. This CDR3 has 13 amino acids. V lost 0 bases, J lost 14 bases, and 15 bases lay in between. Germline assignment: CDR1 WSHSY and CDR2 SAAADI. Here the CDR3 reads CASSESGYPPRYF. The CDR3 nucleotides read TGCGCCAGCAGTGAGTCGGGCTATCCCCCACGGTATTTT.

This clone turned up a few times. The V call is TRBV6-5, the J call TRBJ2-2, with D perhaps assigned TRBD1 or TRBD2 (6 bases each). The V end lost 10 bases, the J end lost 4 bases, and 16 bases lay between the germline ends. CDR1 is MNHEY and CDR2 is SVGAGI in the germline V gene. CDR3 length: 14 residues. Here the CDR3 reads CATRISGATGELFF. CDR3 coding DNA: TGTGCCACCCGTATTTCGGGGGCCACCGGGGAGCTGTTTTTT.

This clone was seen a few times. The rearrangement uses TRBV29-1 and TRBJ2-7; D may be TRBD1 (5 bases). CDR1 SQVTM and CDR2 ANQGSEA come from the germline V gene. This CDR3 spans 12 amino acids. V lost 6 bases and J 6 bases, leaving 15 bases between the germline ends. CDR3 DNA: TGCAGCGTCCGAAGGGGCGGATTCGAGCAGTACTTC. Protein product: CSVRRGGFEQYF.

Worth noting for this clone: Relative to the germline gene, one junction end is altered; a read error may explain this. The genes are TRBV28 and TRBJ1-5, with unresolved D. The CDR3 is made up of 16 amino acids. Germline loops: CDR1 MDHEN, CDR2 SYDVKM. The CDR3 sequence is CASKGPADLSNQPQHF. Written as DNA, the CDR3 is TGTGCAAGCAAGGGCCCCGCGGACCTTAGCAATCAGCCCCAGCATTTT.

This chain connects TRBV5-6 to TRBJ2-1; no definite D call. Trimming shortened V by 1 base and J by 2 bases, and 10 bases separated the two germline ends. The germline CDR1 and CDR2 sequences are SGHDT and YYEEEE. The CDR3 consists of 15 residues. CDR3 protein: CASSLLDGAYNEQFF. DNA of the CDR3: TGTGCCAGCAGCTTGCTGGACGGAGCCTACAATGAGCAGTTCTTC.

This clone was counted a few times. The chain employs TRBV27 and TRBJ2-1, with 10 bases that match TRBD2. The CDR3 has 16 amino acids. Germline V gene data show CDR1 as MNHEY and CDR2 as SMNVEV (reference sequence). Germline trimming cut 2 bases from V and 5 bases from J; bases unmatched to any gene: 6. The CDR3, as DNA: TGTGCCAGCAGTTTAGCAGCGGGAGGGGTTGACAATGAGCAGTTCTTC. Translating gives CASSLAAGGVDNEQFF.

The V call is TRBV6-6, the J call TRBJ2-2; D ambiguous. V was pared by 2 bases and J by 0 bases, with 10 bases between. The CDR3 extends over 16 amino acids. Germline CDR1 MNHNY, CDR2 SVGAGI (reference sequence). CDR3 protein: CASSYGLITNTGELFF. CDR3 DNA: TGTGCCAGCAGTTACGGGCTAATCACGAACACCGGGGAGCTGTTTTTT.

The CDR3 DNA sequence: TGTGCCAGCAGCTTGTGGCAGGGGGCTGGCTACACCTTC. Translating gives CASSLWQGAGYTF. The rearrangement links TRBV5-4 to TRBJ1-2, with 8 bases matching TRBD1. Germline loops: CDR1 SGHNT, CDR2 YYREEE (reference sequence). Trimming took 1 base from V and 7 from J; bases not matched to a gene: 3. CDR3 length: 13 residues.

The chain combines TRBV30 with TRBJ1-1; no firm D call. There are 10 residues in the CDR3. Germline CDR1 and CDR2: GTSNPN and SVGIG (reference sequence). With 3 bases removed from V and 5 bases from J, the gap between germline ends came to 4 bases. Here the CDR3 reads CAWRGTEAFF. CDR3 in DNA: TGTGCCTGGAGGGGGACTGAAGCTTTCTTT. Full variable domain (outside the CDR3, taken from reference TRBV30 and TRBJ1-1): SQTIHQWPATLVQPVGSPLSLECTVEGTSNPNLYWYRQAAGRGLQLLFYSVGIGQISSEVPQNLSASRPQDRQFILSSKKLLLSDSGFYLCAWRGTEAFFGQGTRLTVV.

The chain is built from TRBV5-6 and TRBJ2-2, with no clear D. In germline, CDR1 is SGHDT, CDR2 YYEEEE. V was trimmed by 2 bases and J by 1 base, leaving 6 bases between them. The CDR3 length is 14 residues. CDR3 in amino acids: CASSFLQNTGELFF. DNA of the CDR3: TGTGCCAGCAGCTTTTTACAGAACACCGGGGAGCTGTTTTTT.

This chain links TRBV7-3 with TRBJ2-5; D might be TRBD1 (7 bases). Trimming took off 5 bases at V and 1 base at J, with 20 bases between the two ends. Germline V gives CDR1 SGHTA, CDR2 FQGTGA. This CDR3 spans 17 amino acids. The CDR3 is CASSRVAGGNSQETQYF. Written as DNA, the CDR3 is TGTGCCAGCAGCCGAGTCGCAGGGGGGAATTCCCAAGAGACCCAGTACTTC.